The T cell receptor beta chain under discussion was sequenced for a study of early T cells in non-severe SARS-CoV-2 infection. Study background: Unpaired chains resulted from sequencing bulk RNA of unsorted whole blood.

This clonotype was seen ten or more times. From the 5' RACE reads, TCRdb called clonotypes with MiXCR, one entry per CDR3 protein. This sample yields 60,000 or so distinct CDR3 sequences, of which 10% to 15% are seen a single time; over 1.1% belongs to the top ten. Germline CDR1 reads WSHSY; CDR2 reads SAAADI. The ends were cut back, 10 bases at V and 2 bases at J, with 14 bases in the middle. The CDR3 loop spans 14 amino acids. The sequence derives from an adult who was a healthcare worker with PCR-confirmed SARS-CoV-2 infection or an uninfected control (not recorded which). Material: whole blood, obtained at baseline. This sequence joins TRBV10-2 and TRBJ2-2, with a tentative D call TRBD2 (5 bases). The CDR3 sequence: CATRAEPNTGELFF. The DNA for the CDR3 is TGCGCCACCCGAGCGGAACCTAACACCGGGGAGCTGTTTTTT.